These 31 T cell receptor beta chains originate from one sample sequenced in a study of blood T cell repertoires in COVID-19. Libraries were prepared by immunoSEQ multiplex PCR; TCRdb keeps only in-frame clonotypes and omits some of them. The profile shows 55,000 to 85,000 clones, approximately 79% of them singletons. Sequenced material: peripheral blood. The receptors originated from a man in his fifties or sixties with active or convalescent COVID-19.

This clone was recorded once. CDR3 in amino acids: CASSRTGTVNTGELFF. The CDR3 bases are TGTGCCAGCAGCAGAACCGGGACAGTGAACACCGGGGAGCTGTTTTTT. The chain couples TRBV28 to TRBJ2-2; 7 bases map to TRBD1. Unmatched junction bases numbered 8, after V lost 6 bases and J lost 1 base. The germline V gene has CDR1 MDHEN and CDR2 SYDVKM. This CDR3 spans 16 amino acids.

The V call is TRBV2, the J call TRBJ2-2, with TRBD2 as a possible D gene (5 bases). Trimming shortened V by 4 bases and J by 1 base, and 10 bases separated the two germline ends. This CDR3 spans 15 amino acids. Germline loops: CDR1 SNHLY, CDR2 FYNNEI. The CDR3 here is CASSGGLLNTGELFF. Here the CDR3 DNA reads TGTGCCAGCAGTGGAGGACTTTTGAACACCGGGGAGCTGTTTTTT.

The gene calls are TRBV30 and TRBJ2-1; TRBD2 might be the D (6 bases). CDR1 is GTSNPN, CDR2 SVGIG, per germline (reference sequence). V was pared by 1 base and J by 12 bases, with 22 bases between. This CDR3 is built from 15 residues. CDR3 loop: CAWSGDRDSLNRQFF. DNA of the CDR3: TGTGCCTGGAGTGGGGACCGGGACTCCCTAAATCGGCAGTTCTTC.

CDR3 sequence (DNA): TGTGCCATCAGAACTAGCGGGGACACCGGGGAGCTGTTTTTT. Translated: CAIRTSGDTGELFF. The chain joins TRBV10-3 to TRBJ2-2, with 10 bases fitting TRBD2. The junction had 1 base not matched to a gene; V was cut back by 6 bases and J by 3 bases. Per germline, CDR1 ENHRY and CDR2 SYGVKD. This CDR3 contains 14 residues.

This chain uses TRBV4-1 with TRBJ2-5, with 7 bases identical to TRBD2. The CDR3 has 20 residues. Germline-derived CDR1 and CDR2 are MGHRA and YSYEKL. V dropped 1 base and J dropped 7; count of bases not matched to a gene: 24. The CDR3 region has the DNA TGCGCCAGCAGCCAAGGGCCCTTCAGGGCGGGGGACTTACTGAGAGGGACCCAGTACTTC. It encodes CASSQGPFRAGDLLRGTQYF.

V usage is TRBV21-1 and J usage is TRBJ2-4; the table's D call, TRBD2, has no DNA check behind it. TRBV21-1 is termed a pseudogene. The CDR3 loop spans 17 amino acids. DNA of the CDR3: TGTGCCAGCAGCAAACCTAGGTTTGACGAAGCCAAAAACATTCAGTACTTC. It specifies CASSKPRFDEAKNIQYF.

The J gene is TRBJ1-1, the V gene TRBV5-1, with TRBD1 identical over 9 bases. This CDR3 spans 14 amino acids. Per germline, CDR1 SGHRS and CDR2 YFSETQ. Unmatched junction bases numbered 5, after V lost 4 bases and J lost 4 bases. CDR3 residues: CASSEDRGATEAFF. In DNA form, the CDR3 reads TGCGCCAGCAGCGAGGACAGGGGAGCCACTGAAGCTTTCTTT.

The V call is TRBV2, the J call TRBJ1-5; 7 nucleotides match TRBD1. The CDR3 has 15 amino acids. The V gene's germline CDR1 is SNHLY and CDR2 FYNNEI. The V and J ends lost 8 bases and 4 bases, in that order; junction bases with no gene match: 11. As DNA, the CDR3 is TGTGCCAGCGTCGTGGAGGGGGCGAGTAATCAGCCCCAGCATTTT. This codes for CASVVEGASNQPQHF.

The chain recombines TRBV18 with TRBJ2-5; a possible D gene is TRBD2 (6 bases). With 0 bases removed from V and 2 bases from J, the gap between germline ends came to 16 bases. The CDR3 covers 17 residues. Per the germline V gene, CDR1 is KGHSH and CDR2 is LQKENI. The DNA for the CDR3 is TGTGCCAGCTCACCACCGGCTAGCGCGGCCAAGCAAGAGACCCAGTACTTC. It yields the protein CASSPPASAAKQETQYF.

This clone is labeled as medium-sized. The chain has TRBV10-1 and TRBJ2-7; TRBD1 is a possible D gene (6 bases). This CDR3 spans 17 amino acids. Trimming shortened V by 3 bases and J by 0 bases, and 18 bases separated the two germline ends. The germline V gene has CDR1 WNHNN and CDR2 SYGVQD (reference sequence). In DNA form, the CDR3 reads TGCGCCAGCAGTGACCGAATAGACAGGACCTGCTCCTACGAGCAGTACTTC. As protein: CASSDRIDRTCSYEQYF.

V gene TRBV10-2 combines with J gene TRBJ1-1; D remains unclear. Looked up from germline, CDR1 is WSHSY and CDR2 is SAAADI. This CDR3 spans 12 amino acids. The germline V and J ends were trimmed by 7 bases and 3 bases, with 9 bases remaining between them. DNA of the CDR3: TGCGCCAGCACGTATGGAGACACTGAAGCTTTCTTT. Protein: CASTYGDTEAFF.

This clone was seen at least ten times. V and J are TRBV18 and TRBJ2-7, with TRBD1 as a possible D gene (6 bases). The V gene lost 3 bases and the J gene lost 2 bases, with 8 bases spanning the gap. Germline lookup yields CDR1 KGHSH and CDR2 LQKENI. The CDR3 length is 13 residues. The chain's CDR3 is CASSPDSTYEQYF. DNA for the CDR3: TGTGCCAGCTCACCGGACAGTACCTACGAGCAGTACTTC.

The table lists this clone with a few counts. V gene TRBV5-6 combines with J gene TRBJ2-7; no definite D call. Trimming removed 2 bases at V and 3 bases at J, with 21 bases between. The germline V gene has CDR1 SGHDT and CDR2 YYEEEE. CDR3 length equals 17 residues. CDR3 region: CASSLSAGLKTIYEQYF. In DNA, the CDR3 is TGTGCCAGCAGCTTATCGGCAGGCCTAAAGACAATCTACGAGCAGTACTTC. Based on the CDR3 plus reference TRBV5-6 and TRBJ2-7, the full variable domain is DAGVTQSPTHLIKTRGQQVTLRCSPKSGHDTVSWYQQALGQGPQFIFQYYEEEERQRGNFPDRFSGHQFPNYSSELNVNALLLGDSALYLCASSLSAGLKTIYEQYFGPGTRLTVT.

The V and J genes are TRBV2 and TRBJ1-5; D is undetermined. The ends were cut back, 3 bases at V and 6 bases at J, with 12 bases in the middle. The CDR3 is 14 amino acids. The germline CDR1 and CDR2 sequences are SNHLY and FYNNEI. DNA for the CDR3: TGTGCCAGCAGTGATAAAGGGAGGAGTCAGCCCCAGCATTTT. Its protein product is CASSDKGRSQPQHF.

This clone was counted a single time. This chain uses TRBV5-1 with TRBJ2-7; 7 nucleotides agree with TRBD1. The length of the CDR3 is 15 residues. The germline gives CDR1 SGHRS, CDR2 YFSETQ. V was clipped by 4 bases and J by 3 bases; unmatched bases: 10. CDR3 bases: TGCGCCAGCAGCCCGGGTGTCGGACAGGTCTACGAGCAGTACTTC. This gives the protein CASSPGVGQVYEQYF.

V gene TRBV7-9 combines with J gene TRBJ2-5, with D unresolved. CDR3 size: 14 residues. V lost 7 bases to trimming and J lost 1 base, with 13 bases between them. Germline V gene data show CDR1 as SEHNR and CDR2 as FQNEAQ (reference sequence). The CDR3 DNA follows: TGTGCCAGCACCCCCTTCGACATCCAAGAGACCCAGTACTTC. As protein: CASTPFDIQETQYF. Combining the CDR3 with reference TRBV7-9 and TRBJ2-5 gives the whole variable domain DTGVSQNPRHKITKRGQNVTFRCDPISEHNRLYWYRQTLGQGPEFLTYFQNEAQLEKSRLLSDRFSAERPKGSFSTLEIQRTEQGDSAMYLCASTPFDIQETQYFGPGTRLLVL.

CDR3 protein: CASSLGRGSYNEQFF. The CDR3 region has the DNA TGTGCCAGCAGCTTAGGGCGGGGCTCCTACAATGAGCAGTTCTTC. This chain links TRBV7-2 with TRBJ2-1, with a possible D match to TRBD2 (6 bases). With 1 base removed from V and 0 bases from J, the gap between germline ends came to 7 bases. This CDR3 has 15 residues. Germline CDR1 and CDR2: SGHTA and FQGNSA.

The V gene is TRBV27, the J gene TRBJ2-6; perhaps TRBD1 as D (5 bases). The V gene lost 5 bases and the J gene lost 4 bases, with 21 bases spanning the gap. The CDR3 is made up of 18 amino acids. Germline loops: CDR1 MNHEY, CDR2 SMNVEV (reference sequence). The CDR3 is CASSPKGHTGFGANVLTF. Here the CDR3 DNA reads TGTGCCAGCAGTCCTAAGGGGCATACAGGCTTCGGGGCCAACGTCCTGACTTTC.

The chain joins TRBV6-5 to TRBJ1-2; D may be TRBD1 (5 bases). The CDR3 is 15 residues long. The V end was cut by 2 bases, the J end by 6 bases, with 16 bases between. In germline, CDR1 is MNHEY, CDR2 SVGAGI. The CDR3 sequence: CASSYAGDLYNGYTF. CDR3 DNA: TGTGCCAGCAGTTACGCGGGGGACCTGTACAATGGCTACACCTTC.

The chain carries TRBV28 and TRBJ2-7; 8 nucleotides match TRBD2. In germline, CDR1 is MDHEN, CDR2 SYDVKM. After removal of 4 bases from V and 2 bases from J, the junction contained 1 base not matched to a gene. The length of the CDR3 is 13 residues. CDR3 amino acids: CASSSGGTYEQYF. As DNA, the CDR3 is TGTGCCAGCAGTTCGGGGGGGACCTACGAGCAGTACTTC.

V gene TRBV24-1 combines with J gene TRBJ2-2, with TRBD2 as a possible D gene (6 bases). V dropped 4 bases and J dropped 1 base, with 15 bases sitting between them. The CDR3 has 17 residues. Germline lookup yields CDR1 KGHDR and CDR2 SFDVKD. The CDR3 here is CATSEHLAGRNTGELFF. In nucleotides, the CDR3 is TGTGCCACCAGTGAACATCTCGCCGGGAGGAACACCGGGGAGCTGTTTTTT.

This clone was detected only once. The CDR3 reads CASSLLYPNEQFF. The CDR3 DNA reads as TGTGCCAGCAGTTTACTATACCCAAATGAGCAGTTCTTC. The chain joins TRBV28 to TRBJ2-1; the D is unclear. The CDR3 totals 13 residues. Trimming removed 2 bases from V and 7 bases from J, with 9 bases in between. CDR1 MDHEN and CDR2 SYDVKM come from the germline V gene.

The V and J genes are TRBV5-1 and TRBJ2-6; 7 nucleotides match TRBD2. Germline V CDR1 and CDR2: SGHRS, YFSETQ. The CDR3 loop spans 17 amino acids. J gave up 1 base and V 0 bases, and 4 bases lay outside the gene matches. The chain's CDR3 is CASSLDGGRSGANVLTF. The CDR3 DNA sequence: TGCGCCAGCAGCTTGGACGGGGGGAGGTCTGGGGCCAACGTCCTGACTTTC.

The chain has TRBV4-2 and TRBJ2-3; 12 bases agree with TRBD2. V was clipped by 1 base and J by 7 bases; unmatched bases: 12. CDR1 LGHNA and CDR2 YNFKEQ come from the germline V gene. This CDR3 spans 18 amino acids. The CDR3 DNA follows: TGTGCCAGCAGCCAAGTGGGAGCGACTAGCGGGGGCGAAAATACGCAGTATTTT. Translated: CASSQVGATSGGENTQYF.

The V and J genes are TRBV29-1 and TRBJ2-1; the match to TRBD2 covers 13 bases. The CDR3 contains 17 residues. V trimming: 1 base; J trimming: 7 bases; junction bases outside the gene matches: 10. CDR1 and CDR2 (germline): SQVTM, ANQGSEA. The CDR3 loop reads CSVEGLPLAGGLNEQFF. The CDR3 region has the DNA TGCAGCGTTGAAGGCCTCCCACTAGCGGGGGGGCTTAATGAGCAGTTCTTC.

The chain recombines TRBV6-5 with TRBJ1-1, with D perhaps TRBD1 (6 bases). Germline CDR1 and CDR2: MNHEY and SVGAGI. V was pared by 4 bases and J by 1 base, with 13 bases between. CDR3 length: 15 residues. The CDR3 is CASSSPTGTNTEAFF. The CDR3, as DNA: TGTGCCAGCAGTTCCCCGACAGGAACGAACACTGAAGCTTTCTTT.

This chain links TRBV10-3 with TRBJ2-7; 7 bases are shared with TRBD1. The germline CDR1 and CDR2 sequences are ENHRY and SYGVKD. The CDR3 sequence is 15 residues long. With V trimmed by 5 bases and J by 1 base, 8 bases remained unmatched. Written as DNA, the CDR3 is TGTGCCATCAGTAACCCAGGGGGTAGTTCCTACGAGCAGTACTTC. It is translated as CAISNPGGSSYEQYF.

This chain connects TRBV10-3 to TRBJ2-1; 10 bases fit TRBD2. Germline assignment: CDR1 ENHRY and CDR2 SYGVKD. V lost 6 bases, J lost 5 bases, and 7 bases stayed unmatched. The CDR3 consists of 15 residues. The CDR3 DNA follows: TGTGCCATCAGAGCCGGGACTAGCGTCGACAATGAGCAGTTCTTC. It specifies CAIRAGTSVDNEQFF.

The V gene is TRBV11-2, the J gene TRBJ2-1; 12 bases fit TRBD1. Per the germline V gene, CDR1 is SGHAT and CDR2 is FQNNGV. The junction had 12 bases not matched to a gene; V was cut back by 6 bases and J by 12 bases. This CDR3 comprises 15 residues. The CDR3, as DNA: TGTGCCAGCAGACCGACCGGGACAGGGGGCTGGGGGCAGTTCTTC. This translates into CASRPTGTGGWGQFF. Filled out from reference TRBV11-2 and TRBJ2-1, the complete variable domain reads EAGVAQSPRYKIIEKRQSVAFWCNPISGHATLYWYQQILGQGPKLLIQFQNNGVVDDSQLPKDRFSAERLKGVDSTLKIQPAKLEDSAVYLCASRPTGTGGWGQFFGPGTRLTVL.

The rearrangement uses TRBV30 and TRBJ1-6, with TRBD1 identical over 7 bases. The V segment lost 0 bases and the J segment 10 bases; nucleotides outside the gene matches: 3. Germline-derived CDR1 and CDR2 are GTSNPN and SVGIG (reference sequence). The CDR3 is 13 amino acids. Written as DNA, the CDR3 is TGTGCCTGGAGTGTAGGGGGCGAGTCACCCCTCCACTTT. This sequence encodes CAWSVGGESPLHF.

V gene TRBV4-3 combines with J gene TRBJ2-5, with 7 bases identical to TRBD2. CDR1 is LGHNA, CDR2 YSLEER, per germline. After removal of 1 base from V and 5 bases from J, the junction contained 4 bases not matched to a gene. The CDR3 is 14 amino acids. As DNA, the CDR3 is TGCGCCAGCAGCCAAGGGACTAGGGGTGAGACCCAGTACTTC. Its protein is CASSQGTRGETQYF.